This entry features one T cell receptor beta chain sequence. Its antigen remains unidentified. These data belong to a study of cytomegalovirus exposure and HLA in healthy donors. Study-wide results and caveats: Based on reports, TCR beta sequences accurately predicted HLA-A and HLA-B alleles for most subjects.

PCR used 60 Vbeta primers and 13 Jbeta primers. The protocol was immunoSEQ multiplex PCR, while the TCRdb copy is restricted to in-frame clones and leaves out a portion. The sample has about 130,000 clones, and its top ten clones hold 1.5% to 2%. Germline values: CDR1 SGDLS, CDR2 YYNGEE. The CDR3 runs to 15 residues. The germline V and J ends were trimmed by 2 bases and 0 bases, with 10 bases remaining between them. Sequencing was carried out using PBMCs. The clonotype was recovered from a young man in good health and CMV-seronegative. This chain connects TRBV9 to TRBJ2-3; perhaps TRBD1 as D (6 bases). This chain's CDR3 is CASSVRQASTDTQYF. The CDR3 DNA reads as TGTGCCAGCAGCGTTCGACAGGCTAGCACAGATACGCAGTATTTT.